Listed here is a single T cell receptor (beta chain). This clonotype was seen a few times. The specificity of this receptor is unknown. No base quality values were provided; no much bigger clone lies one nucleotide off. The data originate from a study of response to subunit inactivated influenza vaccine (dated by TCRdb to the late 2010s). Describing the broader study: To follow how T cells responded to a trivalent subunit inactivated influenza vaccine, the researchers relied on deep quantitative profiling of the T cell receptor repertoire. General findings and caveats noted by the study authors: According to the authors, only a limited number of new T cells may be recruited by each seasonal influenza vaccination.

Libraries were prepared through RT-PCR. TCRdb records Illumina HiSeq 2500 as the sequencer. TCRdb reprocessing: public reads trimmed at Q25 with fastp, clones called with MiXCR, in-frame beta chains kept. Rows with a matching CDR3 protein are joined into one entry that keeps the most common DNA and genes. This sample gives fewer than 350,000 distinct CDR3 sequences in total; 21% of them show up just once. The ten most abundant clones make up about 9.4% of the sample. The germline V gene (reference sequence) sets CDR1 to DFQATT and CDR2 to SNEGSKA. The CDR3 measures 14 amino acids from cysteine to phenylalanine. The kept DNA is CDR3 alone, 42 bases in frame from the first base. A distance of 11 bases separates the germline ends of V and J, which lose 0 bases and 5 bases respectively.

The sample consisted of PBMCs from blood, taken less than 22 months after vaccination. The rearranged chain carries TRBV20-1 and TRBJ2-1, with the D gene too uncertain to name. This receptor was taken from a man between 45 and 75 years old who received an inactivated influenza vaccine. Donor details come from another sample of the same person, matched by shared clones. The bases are TGCAGTGCTAGAGATGGTGGGATACACAATGAGCAGTTCTTC. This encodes CSARDGGIHNEQFF.